This TCR beta chain was obtained from a study of cytomegalovirus exposure and HLA in healthy donors. Findings of the study overall: Generally TCR sequences proved uncommon, though certain public TCRs appeared in numerous donors.

Though probably carrying unrecorded immune exposures, donors were nominally healthy at sampling. Notes on this clone: Antigen: not known.

The PCR had 60 Vbeta and 13 Jbeta primers. Using immunoSEQ multiplex PCR, the repertoire was profiled, and TCRdb retains in-frame clones only, with some absent. The sample lists 200,000 or so clones; 65% to 85% were seen once. Germline lookup yields CDR1 MDHEN and CDR2 SYDVKM. The trim removed 7 bases at V and 9 bases at J, leaving 6 bases unmatched. The CDR3 contains 13 residues. Sequencing used PBMCs. This TCR was recovered from a woman aged 25 to 39 in good health and CMV-seropositive. The chain has TRBV28 and TRBJ2-1, with 10 bases matching TRBD2. CDR3 residues: CASNLAGEGEQFF. The CDR3 DNA sequence: TGTGCCAGCAATCTAGCGGGAGAGGGTGAGCAGTTCTTC. Filled out from reference TRBV28 and TRBJ2-1, the complete variable domain reads DVKVTQSSRYLVKRTGEKVFLECVQDMDHENMFWYRQDPGLGLRLIYFSYDVKMKEKGDIPEGYSVSREKKERFSLILESASTNQTSMYLCASNLAGEGEQFFGPGTRLTVL.